This TCR beta chain derives from a study of prognosis after radiotherapy for stage I lung cancer. V shed 1 base and J shed 0 bases, with 10 bases lying between them. This CDR3 contains 15 residues. Germline CDR1 SGHDT, CDR2 YYEEEE. This clonotype was recorded many times. The antigen is undetermined. Using two-round multiplex PCR, the authors amplified TCR beta CDR3 from genomic DNA. The authors ran first-round PCR with primers specific to each TRBV and TRBJ gene. TCRdb ran MiXCR on the multiplex PCR reads and lists one entry per CDR3 protein. Found here are roughly 17,000 distinct CDR3 sequences, 29% of them singletons; the top ten hold roughly 30%. Study-level findings and limits: Patients with distant metastases had lower Shannon entropy after stereotactic body radiation therapy.

Specimen: PBMCs, collected before or after stereotactic body radiation therapy (not recorded which). This chain uses TRBV5-6 with TRBJ1-2; no firm D call. The clonotype comes from a donor aged 50 or older with non-small cell lung cancer. CDR3 protein: CASSLWQTSNYGYTF. The CDR3 DNA reads as TGTGCCAGCAGCTTGTGGCAGACCTCTAACTATGGCTACACCTTC. Full variable domain (rest looked up from reference TRBV5-6 and TRBJ1-2): DAGVTQSPTHLIKTRGQQVTLRCSPKSGHDTVSWYQQALGQGPQFIFQYYEEEERQRGNFPDRFSGHQFPNYSSELNVNALLLGDSALYLCASSLWQTSNYGYTFGSGTRLTVV.